This T cell receptor beta chain comes out of a study of shared clonotypes between healthy human individuals. Study-wide findings and caveats: Only blood was sampled; tissue repertoires likely differ.

Memory CD4+ cells were the fraction left after CD45RA+ naive selection. V was clipped by 3 bases and J by 1 base; unmatched bases: 2. Germline V gene data show CDR1 as MDHEN and CDR2 as SYDVKM. The CDR3 is 14 amino acids. With respect to this clone: Its target is unknown. Within the sample, other DNA sequences also encode this same CDR3.

The table came from immunoSEQ multiplex PCR; TCRdb's copy has only in-frame clones and leaves some out. The sample lists over a million clones, approximately 96% occurring once. This sequence originates from a young man in good health. The chain recombines TRBV28 with TRBJ1-1, with 7 bases fitting TRBD1. Material for sequencing was naive CD4+ T cells sorted from blood. Subset noted: CD45RA+ positively selected. The CDR3 DNA reads as TGTGCCAGCAGTTTGGGGACAGAGAACACTGAAGCTTTCTTT. This translates into CASSLGTENTEAFF.